This passage covers 18 T cell receptor beta chains from one sample sequenced in a study of cytomegalovirus exposure and HLA in healthy donors. PCR involved 60 Vbeta and 13 Jbeta primers. Data came from immunoSEQ multiplex PCR; TCRdb stores just in-frame clones and leaves some out. This table lists 180,000 or so clones. Material: PBMCs. The receptors here all came from a boy aged 10-17 years in good health and CMV-seronegative.

V usage is TRBV11-2 and J usage is TRBJ2-7, with D possibly being TRBD1 (7 bases). Germline-derived CDR1 and CDR2 are SGHAT and FQNNGV. The CDR3 runs to 13 residues. V was shortened by 5 bases and J by 2 bases, with 10 bases between the two germline ends. The CDR3 loop is CASSPGGTYEQYF. The CDR3 nucleotides read TGTGCCAGCAGCCCAGGGGGGACCTACGAGCAGTACTTC.

Details on this clone: One end of the junction fails to match germline, which may point to a read error. The chain uses TRBV7-2 and TRBJ1-2; D may be TRBD1 (6 bases). The length of the CDR3 is 11 residues. CDR1 is SGHTA and CDR2 is FQGNSA in the germline V gene. In nucleotides, the CDR3 is TGTGCCAGCAGCTTCGGGGGGCTGATCTCCTTC. Amino acids: CASSFGGLISF.

The chain combines TRBV10-1 with TRBJ1-4; D call uncertain. There are 14 residues in the CDR3. The V end lost 3 bases, the J end lost 8 bases, and 13 bases lay between the germline ends. Germline values: CDR1 WNHNN, CDR2 SYGVQD (reference sequence). CDR3 residues: CASSETSSGEKLFF. CDR3 sequence (DNA): TGCGCCAGCAGTGAAACCTCGAGCGGGGAAAAACTGTTTTTT.

The V call is TRBV29-1, the J call TRBJ2-1; D is possibly TRBD2 (7 bases). Trimming removed 0 bases from V and 2 bases from J, with 14 bases in between. CDR1 and CDR2 from the germline V gene are SQVTM and ANQGSEA. The CDR3 is 16 residues long. The CDR3 region is CSVEDQRGGPYNEQFF. The CDR3 DNA is TGCAGCGTTGAAGATCAGCGCGGGGGCCCCTACAATGAGCAGTTCTTC.

This chain links TRBV7-2 with TRBJ1-4, with D perhaps matching TRBD1 (6 bases). The V gene lost 8 bases and the J gene lost 8 bases, with 18 bases spanning the gap. CDR1 and CDR2 from the germline V gene are SGHTA and FQGNSA. This CDR3 has 14 amino acids. CDR3: CASGTRGGVEKLFF. In DNA form, the CDR3 reads TGTGCCAGCGGGACAAGGGGGGGTGTCGAAAAACTGTTTTTT.

On this clone: A junction end diverges from the germline sequence, so it may reflect a read error. This chain uses TRBV7-7 with TRBJ2-3, with 10 bases lining up with TRBD1. This CDR3 region has 15 residues. Germline-derived CDR1 and CDR2 are SSHAT and FNYEAQ (reference sequence). This chain's CDR3 is CASSQGQGVTDTQYF. CDR3 DNA: TGTGCTAGCAGCCAAGGACAGGGGGTGACAGATACGCAGTATTTT. The full variable domain, rest sourced from reference TRBV7-7 and TRBJ2-3, is GAGVSQSPRYKVTKRGQDVTLRCDPISSHATLYWYQQALGQGPEFLTYFNYEAQPDKSGLPSDRFSAERPEGSISTLTIQRTEQRDSAMYRCASSQGQGVTDTQYFGPGTRLTVL.

The chain combines TRBV7-6 with TRBJ2-2, with D possibly being TRBD1 (6 bases). Germline V CDR1 and CDR2: SGHVS, FNYEAQ. V was pared by 5 bases and J by 6 bases, with 10 bases between. This CDR3 has 13 residues. CDR3 residues: CASSVTGSGELFF. CDR3 nucleotides: TGTGCCAGCAGCGTCACAGGGTCCGGGGAGCTGTTTTTT.

V usage is TRBV28 and J usage is TRBJ1-4, with TRBD1 matching 8 bases. The CDR3 is made up of 15 amino acids. The junction had 8 bases not matched to a gene; V was cut back by 3 bases and J by 8 bases. Per germline, CDR1 MDHEN and CDR2 SYDVKM. The CDR3 protein is CASSFSTGVLEKLFF. The CDR3 DNA sequence: TGTGCCAGCAGTTTCTCGACAGGGGTATTGGAAAAACTGTTTTTT.

V and J are TRBV7-2 and TRBJ1-1, with 8 nucleotides matching TRBD1. This CDR3 has 15 amino acids. J gave up 5 bases and V 5 bases, and 10 bases lay outside the gene matches. Germline V gene data show CDR1 as SGHTA and CDR2 as FQGNSA. DNA of the CDR3: TGTGCCAGCAGCCTCAACCCTCAGGGGGCAACTGAAGCTTTCTTT. It translates to CASSLNPQGATEAFF.

This rearrangement joins TRBV6-1 to TRBJ1-1, with a tentative D call TRBD1 (5 bases). The V gene's germline CDR1 is MNHNS and CDR2 SASEGT. V dropped 1 base and J dropped 4 bases, with 16 bases sitting between them. This CDR3 is built from 16 residues. CDR3 sequence (DNA): TGTGCCAGCAGTGAAGTGGTAGGGCAGGGTGCCACTGAAGCTTTCTTT. It encodes CASSEVVGQGATEAFF.

V and J are TRBV9 and TRBJ2-7; D is possibly TRBD2 (7 bases). Germline values: CDR1 SGDLS, CDR2 YYNGEE. Between the trimmed V and J ends, which lost 0 bases and 0 bases, there was a span of 13 bases. The CDR3 runs 16 residues. CDR3 in amino acids: CASSVGSGGSSYEQYF. The DNA of the CDR3 is TGTGCCAGCAGCGTAGGGTCGGGGGGCAGCTCCTACGAGCAGTACTTC. Supplemented by reference TRBV9 and TRBJ2-7, the full variable domain reads DSGVTQTPKHLITATGQRVTLRCSPRSGDLSVYWYQQSLDQGLQFLIQYYNGEERAKGNILERFSAQQFPDLHSELNLSSLELGDSALYFCASSVGSGGSSYEQYFGPGTRLTVT.

The chain uses TRBV7-9 and TRBJ2-1, with a possible D match to TRBD1 (6 bases). The germline gives CDR1 SEHNR, CDR2 FQNEAQ (reference sequence). V was trimmed by 1 base and J by 8 bases, leaving 9 bases between them. This CDR3 contains 13 residues. For the CDR3, the DNA is TGTGCCAGCAGCTTAGTAGGGGGAGATGAGCAGTTCTTC. Encoded protein: CASSLVGGDEQFF. The full variable domain, its missing parts supplied by reference TRBV7-9 and TRBJ2-1, is DTGVSQNPRHKITKRGQNVTFRCDPISEHNRLYWYRQTLGQGPEFLTYFQNEAQLEKSRLLSDRFSAERPKGSFSTLEIQRTEQGDSAMYLCASSLVGGDEQFFGPGTRLTVL.

V and J are TRBV10-1 and TRBJ2-7; perhaps TRBD2 as D (6 bases). Germline values: CDR1 WNHNN, CDR2 SYGVQD (reference sequence). V was clipped by 3 bases and J by 4 bases, with 10 bases between them. CDR3 length: 13 residues. CDR3 sequence (DNA): TGCGCCAGCAGTGAACAGGAGGGGTACGAGCAGTACTTC. Translation: CASSEQEGYEQYF.

This chain connects TRBV9 to TRBJ2-3, with TRBD2 matching 7 bases. Trimming took 4 bases from V and 2 from J; bases not matched to a gene: 7. Per germline, CDR1 SGDLS and CDR2 YYNGEE. The CDR3 has 15 amino acids. CDR3 sequence (DNA): TGTGCCAGCAGCCCGCTAGGGACTACCACAGATACGCAGTATTTT. This codes for CASSPLGTTTDTQYF.

On this clone itself: Mismatch with germline at one junction end may stem from a read error. This rearrangement joins TRBV4-1 to TRBJ2-3, with a possible D match to TRBD2 (6 bases). The CDR3 covers 13 residues. Germline assignment: CDR1 MGHRA and CDR2 YSYEKL. CDR3 coding DNA: TGCGCCAGCAGCCAAGATCGCGGGACCCCGCCCGTTTTT. Translated: CASSQDRGTPPVF.

V is TRBV11-1 and J is TRBJ2-7; 7 bases are shared with TRBD1. The CDR3 contains 15 residues. Germline trimming cut 1 base from V and 3 bases from J; bases unmatched to any gene: 6. The germline V gene encodes CDR1 SGHAT and CDR2 FQDESV (reference sequence). The CDR3 is CASSLEPGQVYEQYF. DNA for the CDR3: TGTGCCAGCAGCTTAGAACCCGGACAGGTCTACGAGCAGTACTTC.

This rearrangement joins TRBV19 to TRBJ1-3; D possibly corresponds to TRBD1 (5 bases). The CDR3 sequence is 15 residues long. Per the germline V gene, CDR1 is LNHDA and CDR2 is SQIVND (reference sequence). Trimming stripped 5 bases from V and 4 bases from J, with 15 bases between. Here the CDR3 DNA reads TGTGCCAGTAGTCCCCTTCGGACAACCGGAAACACCATATATTTT. Its protein product is CASSPLRTTGNTIYF.

CDR3 sequence (DNA): TGTGCCATCAGTGACGGGACACTAGAGACCCAGTACTTC. This codes for CAISDGTLETQYF. This rearrangement joins TRBV10-3 to TRBJ2-5; tentative D call: TRBD1 (6 bases). The germline CDR1 and CDR2 sequences are ENHRY and SYGVKD. This CDR3 is built from 13 residues. Trimming removed 3 bases from V and 4 bases from J, with 9 bases in between.